This TCR beta chain was obtained from a study of cytomegalovirus exposure and HLA in healthy donors. The V gene's germline CDR1 is SGHNT and CDR2 YYREEE (reference sequence). The CDR3 length is 15 residues. J lost 1 base, V lost 4 bases, and 2 bases had no gene match. 60 Vbeta and 13 Jbeta primers were used in PCR. The data were produced by immunoSEQ multiplex PCR, yet TCRdb's version contains in-frame clones alone and is incomplete. Among tens of thousands of clones, roughly 80% were seen once, and the ten largest hold roughly 1.1%. The sample comprised PBMCs. The chain has TRBV5-4 and TRBJ2-3; 11 bases agree with TRBD2. The clonotype was recovered from a girl under 10 years old in good health and CMV-seropositive. The CDR3 here is CASSVGLAGTDTQYF. The CDR3 DNA sequence: TGTGCCAGCAGCGTGGGACTAGCGGGCACAGATACGCAGTATTTT.